A selection of T cell receptor beta chains follows, all from one sample in a study of CD8 T cells in ankylosing spondylitis. TCRdb analysed the 5' RACE reads with MiXCR anew, one entry per CDR3 protein. The repertoire consists of roughly 350,000 distinct CDR3 sequences, with 8% occurring once and the leading ten covering roughly 15%. The material sequenced was blood, either unsorted or a sorted T cell fraction (not recorded which). The receptors derive from a male donor with ankylosing spondylitis. CDR3s include the opening cysteine and the closing phenylalanine or tryptophan. Fields, in order: D gene, clone size, J gene, V gene, CDR3 protein, CDR3 DNA. A D gene is named only where the DNA matches it firmly. Size values are once, few and many counts, or a class for expanded clones, and some rows have none.

D: TRBD2; size: few; J: TRBJ2-7; V: TRBV7-9; CDR3: CASSSPGLANEQYF; DNA: TGTGCCAGCAGCTCCCCGGGACTAGCGAACGAGCAGTACTTC
D: TRBD2; size: few; J: TRBJ2-5; V: TRBV6-5; CDR3: CASSYLGRGQETQYF; DNA: TGTGCCAGCAGTTACCTGGGGCGGGGGCAAGAGACCCAGTACTTC
D: TRBD2; size: few; J: TRBJ2-1; V: TRBV6-2/TRBV6-3; CDR3: CASSFASGSYNEQFF; DNA: TGTGCCAGCAGTTTCGCTAGCGGCAGCTACAATGAGCAGTTCTTC
D: -; size: -; J: TRBJ2-1; V: TRBV12-3/TRBV12-4; CDR3: CASSLAGAPHNEQFF; DNA: TGTGCCAGCAGTTTAGCGGGGGCCCCGCACAATGAGCAGTTCTTC
D: -; size: -; J: TRBJ2-5; V: TRBV15; CDR3: CATSRDSTGRETQYF; DNA: TGTGCCACCAGCAGAGATAGCACCGGGCGGGAGACCCAGTACTTC
D: -; size: few; J: TRBJ2-5; V: TRBV5-5; CDR3: CASSWDGVETQYF; DNA: TGTGCCAGCAGCTGGGACGGGGTCGAGACCCAGTACTTC
D: -; size: few; J: TRBJ2-3; V: TRBV7-2; CDR3: CASSLGPTLDTQYF; DNA: TGTGCCAGCAGCTTAGGACCGACCCTCGATACGCAGTATTTT
D: TRBD2; size: -; J: TRBJ2-1; V: TRBV19; CDR3: CASSISRAGGSSYNEQFF; DNA: TGTGCCAGTAGTATATCTAGGGCTGGCGGGAGCTCCTACAATGAGCAGTTCTTC
D: -; size: few; J: TRBJ2-1; V: TRBV7-2; CDR3: CASSLTRGVPEQFF; DNA: TGTGCCAGCAGCTTAACTCGAGGGGTTCCTGAGCAGTTCTTC
D: TRBD2; size: few; J: TRBJ2-3; V: TRBV6-5; CDR3: CASSYWASGVVGTDTQYF; DNA: TGTGCCAGCAGTTACTGGGCTAGCGGGGTTGTCGGCACAGATACGCAGTATTTT
D: -; size: -; J: TRBJ2-1; V: TRBV11-3; CDR3: CASTPGPATPFF; DNA: TGTGCCAGCACCCCTGGGCCTGCCACCCCGTTCTTC
D: TRBD2; size: many; J: TRBJ2-7; V: TRBV12-3/TRBV12-4; CDR3: CASSPASGPYEQYF; DNA: TGTGCCAGCAGCCCAGCTAGCGGACCCTACGAGCAGTACTTC
D: TRBD1; size: few; J: TRBJ2-5; V: TRBV6-1; CDR3: CASKPGSVRGQWETQYF; DNA: TGTGCCAGCAAGCCAGGGTCGGTTAGGGGGCAGTGGGAGACCCAGTACTTC
D: -; size: -; J: TRBJ2-7; V: TRBV6-1; CDR3: CASRPNTEYEQYF; DNA: TGTGCCAGCAGGCCAAACACAGAGTACGAGCAGTACTTC
D: -; size: -; J: TRBJ2-3; V: TRBV12-3/TRBV12-4; CDR3: CASSLGPGDMGTQYF; DNA: TGTGCCAGCAGTTTAGGCCCAGGGGATATGGGTACGCAGTATTTT
D: -; size: few; J: TRBJ2-2; V: TRBV5-1; CDR3: CASTNTSANTGELFF; DNA: TGCGCCAGCACGAACACTAGTGCGAACACCGGGGAGCTGTTTTTT
D: TRBD1; size: -; J: TRBJ2-4; V: TRBV7-2; CDR3: CASSIRTGENIQYF; DNA: TGTGCCAGCAGCATCCGGACAGGGGAGAACATTCAGTACTTC